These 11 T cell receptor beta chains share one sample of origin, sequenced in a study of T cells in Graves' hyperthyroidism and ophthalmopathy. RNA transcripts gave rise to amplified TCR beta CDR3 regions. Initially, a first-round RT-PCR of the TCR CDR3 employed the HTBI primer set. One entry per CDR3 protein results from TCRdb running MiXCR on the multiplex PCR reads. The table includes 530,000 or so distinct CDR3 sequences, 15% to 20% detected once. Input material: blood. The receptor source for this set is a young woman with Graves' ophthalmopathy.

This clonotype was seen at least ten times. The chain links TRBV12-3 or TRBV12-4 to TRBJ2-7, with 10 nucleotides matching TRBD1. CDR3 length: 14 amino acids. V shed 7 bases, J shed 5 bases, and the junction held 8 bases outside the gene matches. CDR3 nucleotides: TGTGCCAGCATGGGGGACAGGGGTGGCAACGAGCAGTACTTC. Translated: CASMGDRGGNEQYF.

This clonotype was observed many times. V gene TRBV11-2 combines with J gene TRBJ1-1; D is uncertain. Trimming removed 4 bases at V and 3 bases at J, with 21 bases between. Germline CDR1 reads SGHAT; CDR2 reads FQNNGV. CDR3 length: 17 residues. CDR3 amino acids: CASSSRIPGEGDTEAFF. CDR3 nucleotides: TGTGCCAGCAGCTCGAGAATCCCCGGGGAGGGCGACACTGAAGCTTTCTTT. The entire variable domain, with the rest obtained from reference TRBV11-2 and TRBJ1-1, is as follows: EAGVAQSPRYKIIEKRQSVAFWCNPISGHATLYWYQQILGQGPKLLIQFQNNGVVDDSQLPKDRFSAERLKGVDSTLKIQPAKLEDSAVYLCASSSRIPGEGDTEAFFGQGTRLTVV.

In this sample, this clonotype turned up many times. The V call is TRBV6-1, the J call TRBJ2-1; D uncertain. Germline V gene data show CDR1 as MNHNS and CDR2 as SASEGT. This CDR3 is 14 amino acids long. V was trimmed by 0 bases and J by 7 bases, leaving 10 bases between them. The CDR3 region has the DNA TGTGCCAGCAGTGAAGCGTTAGGAGCGAATGAGCAGTTCTTC. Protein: CASSEALGANEQFF.

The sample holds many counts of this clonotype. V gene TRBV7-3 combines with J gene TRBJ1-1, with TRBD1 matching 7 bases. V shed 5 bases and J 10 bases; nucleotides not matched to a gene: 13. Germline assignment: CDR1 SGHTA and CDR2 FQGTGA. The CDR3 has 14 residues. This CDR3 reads CASSPSRDSRGAFF. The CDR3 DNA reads TGTGCCAGCAGCCCCTCCCGGGACAGTCGCGGAGCTTTCTTT.

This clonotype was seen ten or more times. CDR3: CSVERQGDNGYTF. CDR3 nucleotide sequence: TGCAGCGTTGAAAGACAGGGCGACAATGGCTACACCTTC. The chain links TRBV29-1 to TRBJ1-2, with TRBD1 matching 7 bases. The CDR3 totals 13 residues. The germline gives CDR1 SQVTM, CDR2 ANQGSEA. J was trimmed by 6 bases and V by 2 bases; bases with no gene match: 6.

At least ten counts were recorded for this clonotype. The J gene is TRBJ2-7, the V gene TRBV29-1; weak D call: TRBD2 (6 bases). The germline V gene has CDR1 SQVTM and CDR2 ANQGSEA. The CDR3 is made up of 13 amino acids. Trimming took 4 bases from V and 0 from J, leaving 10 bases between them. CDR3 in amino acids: CSVVWRDSYEQYF. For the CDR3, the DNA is TGCAGCGTTGTCTGGCGGGACTCCTACGAGCAGTACTTC.

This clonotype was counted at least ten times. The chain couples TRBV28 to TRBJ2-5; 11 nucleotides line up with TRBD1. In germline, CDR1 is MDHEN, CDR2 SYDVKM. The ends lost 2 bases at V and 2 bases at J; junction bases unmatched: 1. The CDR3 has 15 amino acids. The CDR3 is CASSLGTGGQETQYF. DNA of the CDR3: TGTGCCAGCAGTTTAGGGACAGGGGGGCAAGAGACCCAGTACTTC. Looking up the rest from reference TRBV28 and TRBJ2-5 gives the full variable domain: DVKVTQSSRYLVKRTGEKVFLECVQDMDHENMFWYRQDPGLGLRLIYFSYDVKMKEKGDIPEGYSVSREKKERFSLILESASTNQTSMYLCASSLGTGGQETQYFGPGTRLLVL.

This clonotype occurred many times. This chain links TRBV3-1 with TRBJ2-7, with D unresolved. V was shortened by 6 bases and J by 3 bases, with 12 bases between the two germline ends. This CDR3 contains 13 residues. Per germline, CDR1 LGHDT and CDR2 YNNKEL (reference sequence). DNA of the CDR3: TGTGCCAGCAGTCCTGCGGTACACTACGAGCAGTACTTC. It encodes CASSPAVHYEQYF.

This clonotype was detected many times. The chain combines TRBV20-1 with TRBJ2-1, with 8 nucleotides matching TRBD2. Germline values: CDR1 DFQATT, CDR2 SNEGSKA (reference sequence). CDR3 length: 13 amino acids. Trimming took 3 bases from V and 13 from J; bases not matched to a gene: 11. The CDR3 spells CSASRGGRLGQFF. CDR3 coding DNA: TGCAGTGCTAGTCGAGGCGGGAGGTTAGGACAGTTCTTC.

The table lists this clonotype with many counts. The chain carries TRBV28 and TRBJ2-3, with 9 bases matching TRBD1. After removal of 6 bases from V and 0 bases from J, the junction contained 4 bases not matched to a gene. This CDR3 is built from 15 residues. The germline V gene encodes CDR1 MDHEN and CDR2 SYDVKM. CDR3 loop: CASSGTGHSTDTQYF. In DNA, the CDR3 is TGTGCCAGCAGCGGGACAGGGCATAGCACAGATACGCAGTATTTT. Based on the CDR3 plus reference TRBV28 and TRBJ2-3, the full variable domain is DVKVTQSSRYLVKRTGEKVFLECVQDMDHENMFWYRQDPGLGLRLIYFSYDVKMKEKGDIPEGYSVSREKKERFSLILESASTNQTSMYLCASSGTGHSTDTQYFGPGTRLTVL.

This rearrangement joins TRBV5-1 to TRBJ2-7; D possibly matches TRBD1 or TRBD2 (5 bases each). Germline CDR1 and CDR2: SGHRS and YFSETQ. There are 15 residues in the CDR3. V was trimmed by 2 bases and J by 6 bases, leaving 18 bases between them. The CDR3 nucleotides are TGCGCCAGCAGCTTCGGGCCCGAAAGGGGAGCCGAGCAGTACTTC. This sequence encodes CASSFGPERGAEQYF. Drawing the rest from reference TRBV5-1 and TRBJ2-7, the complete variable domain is KAGVTQTPRYLIKTRGQQVTLSCSPISGHRSVSWYQQTPGQGLQFLFEYFSETQRNKGNFPGRFSGRQFSNSRSEMNVSTLELGDSALYLCASSFGPERGAEQYFGPGTRLTVT.